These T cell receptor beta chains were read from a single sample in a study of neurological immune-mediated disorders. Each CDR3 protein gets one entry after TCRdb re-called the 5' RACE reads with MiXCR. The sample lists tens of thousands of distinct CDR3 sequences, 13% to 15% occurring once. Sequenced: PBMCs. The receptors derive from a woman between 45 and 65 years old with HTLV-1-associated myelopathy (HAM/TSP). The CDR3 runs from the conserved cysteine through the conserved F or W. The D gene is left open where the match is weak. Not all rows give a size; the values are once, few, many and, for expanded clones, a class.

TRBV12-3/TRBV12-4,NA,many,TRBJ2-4,CASSLAGSLNIQYF,TGTGCCAGCAGTTTGGCAGGGAGCCTAAACATTCAGTACTTC
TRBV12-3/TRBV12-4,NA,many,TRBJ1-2,CASSLVVQGGYGYTF,TGTGCCAGCAGTTTAGTAGTCCAGGGTGGCTATGGCTACACCTTC
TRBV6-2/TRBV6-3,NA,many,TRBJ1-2,CASRTANYGYTF,TGTGCCAGCAGGACAGCTAACTATGGCTACACCTTC
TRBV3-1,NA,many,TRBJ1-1,CASSLGFEAFF,TGTGCCAGCAGCCTCGGGTTTGAAGCTTTCTTT
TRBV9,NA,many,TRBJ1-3,CASSAQGLTTGNTIYF,TGTGCCAGCAGCGCACAGGGCTTGACTACTGGAAACACCATATATTTT
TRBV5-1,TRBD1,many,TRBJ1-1,CASSLKGQGASEAFF,TGCGCCAGCAGCTTGAAGGGACAGGGTGCATCGGAAGCTTTCTTT
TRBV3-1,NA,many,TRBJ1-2,CASSQGTLGGYTF,TGTGCCAGCAGCCAAGGGACCCTGGGAGGCTACACCTTC
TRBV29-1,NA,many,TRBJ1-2,CSVHVGYGYTF,TGCAGCGTCCACGTGGGGTATGGCTACACCTTC
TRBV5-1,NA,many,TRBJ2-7,CASSLFSTYEQYF,TGCGCCAGCAGCTTGTTTTCTACCTACGAGCAGTACTTC
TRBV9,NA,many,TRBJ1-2,CASSARDTSNYGYTF,TGTGCCAGCAGCGCCCGGGACACCTCTAACTATGGCTACACCTTC
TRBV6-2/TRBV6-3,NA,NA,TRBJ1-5,CATSREDNQPQHF,TGTGCCACCTCCCGGGAGGACAATCAGCCCCAGCATTTT
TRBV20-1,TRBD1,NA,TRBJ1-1,CSAQTGPMNTEAFF,TGCAGTGCTCAGACAGGGCCGATGAACACTGAAGCTTTCTTT
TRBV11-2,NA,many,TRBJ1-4,CASSLGAGREKLFF,TGTGCCAGCAGCTTGGGGGCAGGGCGCGAAAAACTGTTTTTT
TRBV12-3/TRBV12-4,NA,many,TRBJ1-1,CASTSRVYTEAFF,TGTGCCAGCACTTCCCGGGTGTACACTGAAGCTTTCTTT
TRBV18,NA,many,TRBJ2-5,CASSPQVETQYF,TGTGCCAGCTCACCACAGGTGGAGACCCAGTACTTC
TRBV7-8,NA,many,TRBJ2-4,CASSRELDKPIF,TGTGCCAGCAGCCGTGAACTAGACAAACCCATCTTC
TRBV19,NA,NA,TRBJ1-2,CASSMGPPYGYTF,TGTGCCAGTAGTATGGGGCCCCCCTATGGCTACACCTTC
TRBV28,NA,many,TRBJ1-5,CASSFPTGGGTRSSQHF,TGTGCCAGCAGTTTTCCCACCGGTGGGGGGACGCGTTCATCCCAGCATTTT
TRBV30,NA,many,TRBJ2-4,CAWSVDRTYKNIQYF,TGTGCCTGGAGTGTCGACAGGACCTACAAAAACATTCAGTACTTC
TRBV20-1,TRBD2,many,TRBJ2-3,CGALAGGLDTQYF,TGCGGGGCGCTAGCGGGGGGCTTAGATACGCAGTATTTT
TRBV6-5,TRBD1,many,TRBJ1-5,CASRPTGGNQPQHF,TGTGCCAGCAGGCCGACAGGGGGCAATCAGCCCCAGCATTTT
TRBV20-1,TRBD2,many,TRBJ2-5,CSAMVAGFEETQYF,TGCAGTGCTATGGTAGCGGGGTTTGAAGAGACCCAGTACTTC
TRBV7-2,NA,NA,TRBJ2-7,CASSLVRGGRQAYEQYF,TGTGCCAGCAGCTTAGTAAGGGGGGGCCGACAAGCCTACGAGCAGTACTTC
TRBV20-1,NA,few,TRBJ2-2,CSARAGRTGELFF,TGCAGTGCTAGAGCAGGGCGAACCGGGGAGCTGTTTTTT
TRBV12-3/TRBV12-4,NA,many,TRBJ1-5,CASSLGFGNQPQHF,TGTGCCAGCAGTTTGGGTTTCGGCAATCAGCCCCAGCATTTT
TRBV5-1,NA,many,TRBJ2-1,CASSGEAGGSSYNEQFF,TGCGCCAGCAGCGGGGAGGCCGGGGGAAGCTCCTACAATGAGCAGTTCTTC
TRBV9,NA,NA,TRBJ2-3,CASSVSGMRTDTKYF,TGTGCCAGCAGCGTATCGGGAATGAGAACAGATACGAAGTATTTT
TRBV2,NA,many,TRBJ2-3,CASSEAEGGADTQYF,TGTGCCAGCAGTGAAGCCGAGGGCGGGGCAGATACGCAGTATTTT
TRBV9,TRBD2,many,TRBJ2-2,CASTSGGTNTGELFF,TGTGCCAGCACTAGCGGGGGGACGAACACCGGGGAGCTGTTTTTT
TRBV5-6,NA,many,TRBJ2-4,CASSGTSPVAKNIQYF,TGTGCCAGCAGCGGTACTAGCCCCGTGGCCAAAAACATTCAGTACTTC
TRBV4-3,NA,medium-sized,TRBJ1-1,CASSRGGVYEAFF,TGCGCCAGCAGCCGAGGGGGAGTTTATGAAGCTTTCTTT
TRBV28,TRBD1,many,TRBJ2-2,CASSSGQGGTGELFF,TGTGCCAGCAGTTCCGGACAGGGAGGCACCGGGGAGCTGTTTTTT
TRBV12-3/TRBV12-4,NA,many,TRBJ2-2,CASSLIGGGELFF,TGTGCCAGCAGTTTAATCGGGGGCGGGGAGCTGTTTTTT
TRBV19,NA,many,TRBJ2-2,CASSTHTGELFF,TGTGCCAGTAGTACCCATACCGGGGAGCTGTTTTTT
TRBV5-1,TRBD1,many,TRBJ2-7,CASSPNLQGISYEQYF,TGCGCCAGCAGCCCTAACCTACAGGGGATATCCTACGAGCAGTACTTC
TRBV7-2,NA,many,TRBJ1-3,CASSLDRVLSGNTIYF,TGTGCCAGCAGCTTAGACAGGGTCCTCTCTGGAAACACCATATATTTT
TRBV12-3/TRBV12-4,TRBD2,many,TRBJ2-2,CASSLDGGVYTGELFF,TGTGCCAGCAGTTTAGACGGGGGGGTCTACACCGGGGAGCTGTTTTTT
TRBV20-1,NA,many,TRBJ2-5,CSARNGGAGETQYF,TGCAGTGCTAGGAACGGGGGCGCCGGAGAGACCCAGTACTTC
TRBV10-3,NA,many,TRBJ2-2,CAISQGNARYTGELFF,TGTGCCATCAGCCAGGGGAATGCCCGATACACCGGGGAGCTGTTTTTT